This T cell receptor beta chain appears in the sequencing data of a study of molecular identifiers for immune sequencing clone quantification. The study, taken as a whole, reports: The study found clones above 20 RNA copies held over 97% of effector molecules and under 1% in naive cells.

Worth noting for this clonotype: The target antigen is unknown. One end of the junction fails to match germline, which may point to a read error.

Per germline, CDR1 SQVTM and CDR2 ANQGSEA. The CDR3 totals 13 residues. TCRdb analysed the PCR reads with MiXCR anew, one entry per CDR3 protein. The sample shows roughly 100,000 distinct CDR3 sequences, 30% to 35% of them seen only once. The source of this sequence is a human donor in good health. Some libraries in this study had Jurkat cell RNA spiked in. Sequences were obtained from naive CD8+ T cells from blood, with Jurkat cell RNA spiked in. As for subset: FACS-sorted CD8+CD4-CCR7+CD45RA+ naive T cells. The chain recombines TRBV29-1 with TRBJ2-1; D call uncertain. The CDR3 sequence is CSVGVITYNAQFF. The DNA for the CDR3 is TGCAGCGTTGGGGTCATCACCTACAATGCGCAGTTCTTC.